This T cell receptor (beta chain) was identified during a study of tumor and adjacent non-tumor tissue in lung cancer. On this clonotype: No conserved phenylalanine or tryptophan ends this CDR3, so it is likely a read error.

Three rounds of nested PCR, following a modified ARM-PCR protocol, produced the TCRbeta library. TCRdb re-derived calls from the multiplex PCR reads in MiXCR, one entry per CDR3 protein. The sample consists of around 79,000 distinct CDR3 sequences, just under 75% of them appearing once. In germline, CDR1 is DFQATT, CDR2 SNEGSKA (reference sequence). V was cut by 6 bases and J by 10 bases, with 15 bases left in between. The CDR3 totals 11 residues. This sample's RNA came from whole unsorted tissue. The specimen was lung tumor tissue. This chain links TRBV20-1 with TRBJ2-5; D is unresolved. This TCR derives from a woman aged 40 to 50 with non-small cell lung cancer. The CDR3 DNA reads TGCAGTGCAATGACACGCGCAGGCCAGTACTCC. Amino acids: CSAMTRAGQYS.